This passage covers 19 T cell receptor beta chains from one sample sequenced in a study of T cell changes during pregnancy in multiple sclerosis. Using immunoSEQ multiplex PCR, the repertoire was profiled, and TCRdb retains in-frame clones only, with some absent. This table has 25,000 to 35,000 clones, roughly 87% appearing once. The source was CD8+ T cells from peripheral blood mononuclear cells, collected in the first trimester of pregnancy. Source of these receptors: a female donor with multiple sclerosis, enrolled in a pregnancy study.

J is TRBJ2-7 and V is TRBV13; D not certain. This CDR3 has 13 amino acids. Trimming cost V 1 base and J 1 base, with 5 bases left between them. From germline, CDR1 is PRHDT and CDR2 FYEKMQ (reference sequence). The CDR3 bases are TGTGCCAGCAGCTTAGCCAGATCCTACGAGCAGTACTTC. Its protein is CASSLARSYEQYF.

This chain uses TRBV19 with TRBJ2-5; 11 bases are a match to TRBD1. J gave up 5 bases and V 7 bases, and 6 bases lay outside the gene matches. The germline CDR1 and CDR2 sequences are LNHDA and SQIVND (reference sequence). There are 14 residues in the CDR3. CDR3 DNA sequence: TGTGCCAGTACGGCGGGACAGGGGGTTGAGACCCAGTACTTC. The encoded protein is CASTAGQGVETQYF.

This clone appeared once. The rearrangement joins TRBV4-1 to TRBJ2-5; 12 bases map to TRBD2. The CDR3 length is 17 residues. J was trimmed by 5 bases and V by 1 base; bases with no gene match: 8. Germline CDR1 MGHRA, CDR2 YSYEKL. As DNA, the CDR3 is TGCGCCAGCAGCCAAGTACTAGCGGGAGGCCTTGAGGAGACCCAGTACTTC. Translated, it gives CASSQVLAGGLEETQYF.

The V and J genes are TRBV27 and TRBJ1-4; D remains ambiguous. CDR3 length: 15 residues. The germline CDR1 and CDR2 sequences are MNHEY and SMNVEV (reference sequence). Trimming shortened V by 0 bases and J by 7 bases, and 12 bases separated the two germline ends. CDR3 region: CASSLSSGVREKLFF. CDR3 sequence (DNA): TGTGCCAGCAGTTTATCGAGTGGAGTGCGTGAAAAACTGTTTTTT.

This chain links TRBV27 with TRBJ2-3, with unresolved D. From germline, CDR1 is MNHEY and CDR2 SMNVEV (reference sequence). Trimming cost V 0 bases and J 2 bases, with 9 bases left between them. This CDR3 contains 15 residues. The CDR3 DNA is TGTGCCAGCAGTTTATCGTCAGGATACACAGATACGCAGTATTTT. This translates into CASSLSSGYTDTQYF.

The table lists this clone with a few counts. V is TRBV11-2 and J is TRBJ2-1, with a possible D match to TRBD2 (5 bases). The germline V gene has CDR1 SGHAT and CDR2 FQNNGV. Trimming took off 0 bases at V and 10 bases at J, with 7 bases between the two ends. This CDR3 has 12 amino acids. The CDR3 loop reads CASSLDPGEQFF. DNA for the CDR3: TGTGCCAGCAGCTTAGACCCGGGAGAGCAGTTCTTC.

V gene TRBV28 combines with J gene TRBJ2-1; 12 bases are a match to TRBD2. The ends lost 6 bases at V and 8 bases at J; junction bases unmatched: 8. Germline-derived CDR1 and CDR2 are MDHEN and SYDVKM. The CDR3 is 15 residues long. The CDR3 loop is CASRPTSGRDDEQFF. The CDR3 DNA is TGTGCCAGCAGACCGACTAGCGGGAGAGACGATGAGCAGTTCTTC.

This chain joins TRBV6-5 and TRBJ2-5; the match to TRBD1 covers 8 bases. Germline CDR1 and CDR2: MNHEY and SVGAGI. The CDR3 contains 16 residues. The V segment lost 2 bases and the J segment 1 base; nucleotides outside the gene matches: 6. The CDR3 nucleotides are TGTGCCAGCAGTTACGGGACAGGATCCATCCAAGAGACCCAGTACTTC. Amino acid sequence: CASSYGTGSIQETQYF.

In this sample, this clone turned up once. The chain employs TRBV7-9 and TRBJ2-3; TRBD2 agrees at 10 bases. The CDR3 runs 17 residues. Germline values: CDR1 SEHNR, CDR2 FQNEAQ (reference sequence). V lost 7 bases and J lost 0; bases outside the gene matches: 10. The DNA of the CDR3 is TGTGCCAGCACCATTGGACTAGCGGAGCTCAGCACAGATACGCAGTATTTT. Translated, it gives CASTIGLAELSTDTQYF.

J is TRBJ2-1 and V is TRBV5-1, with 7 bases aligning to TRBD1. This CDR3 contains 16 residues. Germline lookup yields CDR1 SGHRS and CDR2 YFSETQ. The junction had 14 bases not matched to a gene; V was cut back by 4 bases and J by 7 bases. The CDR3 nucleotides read TGCGCCAGCAGCAAATTTTCAGGGGGTTTGGATAATGAGCAGTTCTTC. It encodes CASSKFSGGLDNEQFF.

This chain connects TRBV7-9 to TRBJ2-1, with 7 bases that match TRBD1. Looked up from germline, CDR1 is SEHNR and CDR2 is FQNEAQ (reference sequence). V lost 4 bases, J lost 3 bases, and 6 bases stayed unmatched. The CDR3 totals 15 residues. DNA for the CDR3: TGTGCCAGCAGCTCAAAACAGGGGCGCTACAATGAGCAGTTCTTC. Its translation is CASSSKQGRYNEQFF.

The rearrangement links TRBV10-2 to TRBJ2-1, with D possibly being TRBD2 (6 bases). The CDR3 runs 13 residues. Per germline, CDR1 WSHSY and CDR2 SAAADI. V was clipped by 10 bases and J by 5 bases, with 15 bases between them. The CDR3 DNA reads TGCGCCACCTCCGGGACTCTAAACAATGAGCAGTTCTTC. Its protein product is CATSGTLNNEQFF.

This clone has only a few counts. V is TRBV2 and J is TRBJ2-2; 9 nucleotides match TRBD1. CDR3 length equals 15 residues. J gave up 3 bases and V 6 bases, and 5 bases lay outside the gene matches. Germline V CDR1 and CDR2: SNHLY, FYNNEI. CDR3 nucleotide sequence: TGTGCCAGCAGGGAGGGACAGGGTTACACCGGGGAGCTGTTTTTT. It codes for CASREGQGYTGELFF.

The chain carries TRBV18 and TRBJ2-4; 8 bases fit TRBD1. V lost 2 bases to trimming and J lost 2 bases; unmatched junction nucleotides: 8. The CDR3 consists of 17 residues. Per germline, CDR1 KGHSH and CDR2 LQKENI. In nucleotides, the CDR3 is TGTGCCAGCTCACCAGAGGACAGGGATGGATCCAAAAACATTCAGTACTTC. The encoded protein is CASSPEDRDGSKNIQYF.

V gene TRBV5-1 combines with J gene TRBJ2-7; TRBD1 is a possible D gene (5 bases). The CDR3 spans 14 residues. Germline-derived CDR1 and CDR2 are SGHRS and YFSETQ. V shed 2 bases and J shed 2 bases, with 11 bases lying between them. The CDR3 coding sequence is TGCGCCAGCAGCTTTCGGGTAGGGGCCTACGAGCAGTACTTC. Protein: CASSFRVGAYEQYF.

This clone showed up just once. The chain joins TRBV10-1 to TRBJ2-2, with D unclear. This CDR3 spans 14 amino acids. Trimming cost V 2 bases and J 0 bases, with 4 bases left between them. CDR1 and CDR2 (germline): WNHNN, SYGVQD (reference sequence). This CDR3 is CASSEIANTGELFF. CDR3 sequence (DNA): TGCGCCAGCAGTGAGATAGCGAACACCGGGGAGCTGTTTTTT.

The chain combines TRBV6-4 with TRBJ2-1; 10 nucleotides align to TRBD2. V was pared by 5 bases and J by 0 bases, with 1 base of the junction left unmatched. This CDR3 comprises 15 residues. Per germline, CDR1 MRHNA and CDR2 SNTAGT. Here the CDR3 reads CASSRTSGSYNEQFF. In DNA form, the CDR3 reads TGTGCCAGCAGTCGGACTAGCGGCTCCTACAATGAGCAGTTCTTC.

The CDR3 reads CASSSGRFYEQFF. DNA for the CDR3: TGTGCCAGCAGTAGCGGGAGGTTCTATGAGCAGTTCTTC. The chain employs TRBV14 and TRBJ2-1, with 10 bases matching TRBD2. This CDR3 comprises 13 residues. CDR1 is SGHDN and CDR2 is FVKESK in the germline V gene. The V and J ends lost 6 bases and 8 bases, in that order; junction bases with no gene match: 4.

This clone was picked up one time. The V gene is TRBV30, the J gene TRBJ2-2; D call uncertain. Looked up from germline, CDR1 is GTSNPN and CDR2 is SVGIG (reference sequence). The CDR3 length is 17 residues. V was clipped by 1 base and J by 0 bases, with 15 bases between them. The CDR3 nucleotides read TGTGCCTGGAGTGGATTAAATTCCTACCCGAACACCGGGGAGCTGTTTTTT. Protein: CAWSGLNSYPNTGELFF.